A selection of T cell receptor beta chains follows, all from one sample in a study of cytomegalovirus exposure and HLA in healthy donors. Assay: immunoSEQ multiplex PCR; the TCRdb copy retains only in-frame clones and omits some. Of 200,000 or so clones listed, around 81% are singletons. Source material: PBMCs. The origin of the receptors is a woman aged 18-35 years in good health and CMV-seropositive. Each CDR3 is given without its conserved first and last residue.

j_call v_call cdr3_aa
TRBJ1-5 TRBV19 ASSSLSAGNQPQH
TRBJ2-1 TRBV5-1 ASSRGPGNEQF
TRBJ2-2 TRBV30 AWGPGLNTGELF
TRBJ1-3 TRBV9 ASTLEGVSGNTIY
TRBJ2-2 TRBV7-7 ASSLTLPANTGELF
TRBJ2-3 TRBV29-1 SADRLAGPDTQY
TRBJ2-6 TRBV12-5 ASGFGGANVLT
TRBJ2-2 TRBV7-3 ASSLMDRATGELF
TRBJ1-2 TRBV4-2 SSSQVVSREGGYT
TRBJ2-7 TRBV7-9 ASSSDERGVSSYEQY
TRBJ2-1 TRBV4-1 ASSQGREINEQF
TRBJ2-2 TRBV6-4 ASRRGRRVGLTGELF
TRBJ2-3 TRBV7-3 ASSLTGGADTQY
TRBJ1-4 TRBV5-5 ASNEEGHREKLF
TRBJ2-1 TRBV19 ASSIPSGGAHEQF
TRBJ1-1 TRBV2 AIPQGQAF
TRBJ1-1 TRBV11-3 ASSLYGTGGFTEAF
TRBJ2-2 TRBV5-1 ASSFDSDPTGELF
TRBJ1-2 TRBV7-3 ASSTTGGEVNGYT
TRBJ1-4 TRBV11-2 ASSRATNEKLF
TRBJ2-1 TRBV7-3 ASSFGQVAGYNEQF
TRBJ1-2 TRBV5-6 ASSLALAVANYGYT
TRBJ2-2 TRBV5-1 ASSDSGTATGELF
TRBJ2-1 TRBV7-9 ASSQGVAGDYNEQF
TRBJ1-1 TRBV30 AWNQDYTELSTEAF
TRBJ1-2 TRBV7-2 ASSLGGGGGYGYT
TRBJ1-2 TRBV4-1 ASSPQGQGGYGYT
TRBJ2-5 TRBV5-5 ASSSQGEETQY
TRBJ2-2 TRBV9 ASSRRTSVRTGELF
TRBJ2-3 TRBV6-4 ASSERGGAADTQY
TRBJ1-4 TRBV7-3 ASSSRDKAKGATNEKLF
TRBJ2-3 TRBV7-3 ASSRGQSTDTQY
TRBJ2-3 TRBV4-1 ASSQGGAFGDTQY
TRBJ2-3 TRBV5-1 ASSLGAGGPTSTDTQY
TRBJ1-2 TRBV5-8 ASSGNREYGYT
TRBJ1-2 TRBV21-1 ASRSYFGYT
TRBJ1-2 TRBV28 ASSLKQGSGGYT
TRBJ2-3 TRBV5-1 ASSLEVSGWNPDTQY
TRBJ1-1 TRBV6-5 ASSYASEAF
TRBJ2-3 TRBV6-4 ASSDGEADTQY
TRBJ1-2 TRBV28 ASSPNPTGIYGYT
TRBJ1-4 TRBV7-9 ASRRQGAGEKLF
TRBJ2-3 TRBV2 ASSPARRVSTDTQY
TRBJ2-3 TRBV10-2 ASSDGLAGTDTQY
TRBJ2-1 TRBV13 ASSDSSNEQF
TRBJ2-3 TRBV4-1 ASSQEGQRGLAGGTTDTQY
TRBJ2-7 TRBV14 ASSPPGQGYLEQY
TRBJ2-7 TRBV7-2 ASSLGSGTGTYEQY
TRBJ1-2 TRBV4-3 ASSQDYRGQGADVYT
TRBJ2-4 TRBV21-1 ASSKGAGGGSKNIQY
TRBJ2-2 TRBV4-1 ASSQDRGGGGRLSGELF
TRBJ1-1 TRBV19 ASSMQGNTEAF
TRBJ1-3 TRBV10-3 AISELMAGNTIY